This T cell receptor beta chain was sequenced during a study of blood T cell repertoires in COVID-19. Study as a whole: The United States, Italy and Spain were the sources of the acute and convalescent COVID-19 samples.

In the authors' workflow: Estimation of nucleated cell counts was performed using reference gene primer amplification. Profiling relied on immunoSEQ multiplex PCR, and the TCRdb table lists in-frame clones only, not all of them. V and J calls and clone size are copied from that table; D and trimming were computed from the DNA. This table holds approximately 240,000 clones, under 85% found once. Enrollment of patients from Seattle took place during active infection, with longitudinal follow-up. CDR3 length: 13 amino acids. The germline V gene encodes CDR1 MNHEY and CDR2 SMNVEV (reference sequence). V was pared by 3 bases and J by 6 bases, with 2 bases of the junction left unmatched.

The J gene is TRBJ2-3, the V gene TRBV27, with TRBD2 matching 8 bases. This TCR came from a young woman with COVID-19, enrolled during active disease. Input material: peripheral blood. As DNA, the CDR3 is TGTGCCAGCAGTTTGGCGGGAGGTGATACGCAGTATTTT. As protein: CASSLAGGDTQYF.